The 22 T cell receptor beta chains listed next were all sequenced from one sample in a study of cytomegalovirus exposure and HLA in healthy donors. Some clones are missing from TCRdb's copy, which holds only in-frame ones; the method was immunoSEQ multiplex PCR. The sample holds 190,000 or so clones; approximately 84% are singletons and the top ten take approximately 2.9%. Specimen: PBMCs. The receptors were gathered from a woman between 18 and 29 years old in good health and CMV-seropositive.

The chain's CDR3 is CASSLSLPETQYF. CDR3 nucleotides: TGTGCCAGCAGCTTGTCACTCCCAGAGACCCAGTACTTC. The chain combines TRBV7-7 with TRBJ2-5; no firm D call. The V end was cut by 3 bases, the J end by 4 bases, with 9 bases between. Germline assignment: CDR1 SSHAT and CDR2 FNYEAQ (reference sequence). This CDR3 contains 13 residues.

CDR3 DNA: TGTGCCAGCAGCTTAGGGGGGGGCACTGAAGCTTTCTTT. It is translated as CASSLGGGTEAFF. The genes are TRBV7-6 and TRBJ1-1, with D tentatively TRBD1 (5 bases). V lost 1 base, J lost 4 bases, and 7 bases lay in between. There are 13 residues in the CDR3. Germline V CDR1 and CDR2: SGHVS, FNYEAQ. The whole variable domain, remainder taken from reference TRBV7-6 and TRBJ1-1, is GAGVSQSPRYKVTKRGQDVALRCDPISGHVSLYWYRQALGQGPEFLTYFNYEAQQDKSGLPNDRFSAERPEGSISTLTIQRTEQRDSAMYRCASSLGGGTEAFFGQGTRLTVV.

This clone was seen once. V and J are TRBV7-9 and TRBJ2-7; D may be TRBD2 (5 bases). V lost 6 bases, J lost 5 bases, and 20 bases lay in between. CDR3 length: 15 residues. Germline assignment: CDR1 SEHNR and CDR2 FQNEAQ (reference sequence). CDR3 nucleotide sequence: TGTGCCAGCAGTGGCGGAAGGCTAGCTGACAACGAGCAGTACTTC. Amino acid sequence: CASSGGRLADNEQYF.

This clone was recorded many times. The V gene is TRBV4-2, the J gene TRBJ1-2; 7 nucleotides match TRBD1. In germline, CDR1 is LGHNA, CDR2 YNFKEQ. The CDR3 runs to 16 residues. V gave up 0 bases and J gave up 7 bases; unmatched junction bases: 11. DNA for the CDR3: TGTGCCAGCAGCCAAGAACTCGGACAGGCCTATGGTGGCTACACCTTC. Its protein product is CASSQELGQAYGGYTF.

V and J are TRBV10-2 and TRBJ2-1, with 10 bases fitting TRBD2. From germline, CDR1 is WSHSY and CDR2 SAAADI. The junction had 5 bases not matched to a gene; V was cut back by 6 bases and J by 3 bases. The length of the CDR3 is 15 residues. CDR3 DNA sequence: TGCGCCAGCAGGGTTCTAGCGGGGGACTACAATGAGCAGTTCTTC. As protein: CASRVLAGDYNEQFF.

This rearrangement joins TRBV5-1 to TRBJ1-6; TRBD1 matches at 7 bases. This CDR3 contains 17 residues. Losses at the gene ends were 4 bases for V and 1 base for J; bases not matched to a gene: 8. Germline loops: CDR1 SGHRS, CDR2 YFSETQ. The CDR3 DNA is TGCGCCAGCAGCGAAGCTCCGGGACAGTCCTATAATTCACCCCTCCACTTT. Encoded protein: CASSEAPGQSYNSPLHF.

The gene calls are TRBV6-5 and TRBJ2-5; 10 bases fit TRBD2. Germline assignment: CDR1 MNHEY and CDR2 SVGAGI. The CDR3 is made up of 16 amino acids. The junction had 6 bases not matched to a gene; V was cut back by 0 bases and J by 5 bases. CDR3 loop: CASSYSASGGRETQYF. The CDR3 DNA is TGTGCCAGCAGTTACTCGGCTAGCGGGGGACGTGAGACCCAGTACTTC.

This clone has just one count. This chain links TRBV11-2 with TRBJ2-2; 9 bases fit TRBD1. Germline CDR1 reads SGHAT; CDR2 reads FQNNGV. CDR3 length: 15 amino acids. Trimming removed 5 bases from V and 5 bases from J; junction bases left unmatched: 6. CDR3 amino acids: CASSNTGGWTGELFF. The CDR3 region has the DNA TGTGCCAGCAGCAATACAGGGGGCTGGACCGGGGAGCTGTTTTTT.

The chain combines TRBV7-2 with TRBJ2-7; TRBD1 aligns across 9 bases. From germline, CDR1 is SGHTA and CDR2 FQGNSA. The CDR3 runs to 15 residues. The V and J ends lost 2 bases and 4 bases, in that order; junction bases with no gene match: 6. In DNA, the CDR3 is TGTGCCAGCAGCTTAAATACAGGGGGCCTTTACGAGCAGTACTTC. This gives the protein CASSLNTGGLYEQYF.

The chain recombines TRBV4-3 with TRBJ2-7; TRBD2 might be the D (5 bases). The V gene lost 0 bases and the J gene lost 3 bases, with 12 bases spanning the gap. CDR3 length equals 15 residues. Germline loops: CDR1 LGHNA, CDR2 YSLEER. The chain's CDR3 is CASSQDLAGGYEQYF. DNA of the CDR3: TGCGCCAGCAGCCAAGATTTGGCAGGAGGCTACGAGCAGTACTTC.

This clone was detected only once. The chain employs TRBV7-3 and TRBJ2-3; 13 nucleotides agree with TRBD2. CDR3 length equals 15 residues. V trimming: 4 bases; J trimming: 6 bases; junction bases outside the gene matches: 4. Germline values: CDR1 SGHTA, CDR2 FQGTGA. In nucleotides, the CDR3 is TGTGCCAGCAGCTCGACTAGCGGGGGGTTTGATACGCAGTATTTT. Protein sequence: CASSSTSGGFDTQYF.

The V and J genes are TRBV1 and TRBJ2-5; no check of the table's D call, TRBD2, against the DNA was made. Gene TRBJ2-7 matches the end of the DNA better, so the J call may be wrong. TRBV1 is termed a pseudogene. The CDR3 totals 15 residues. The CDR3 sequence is CTSSHGTSGSYEQYF. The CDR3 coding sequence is TGCACCAGCAGCCATGGGACTAGCGGCTCCTACGAGCAGTACTTC.

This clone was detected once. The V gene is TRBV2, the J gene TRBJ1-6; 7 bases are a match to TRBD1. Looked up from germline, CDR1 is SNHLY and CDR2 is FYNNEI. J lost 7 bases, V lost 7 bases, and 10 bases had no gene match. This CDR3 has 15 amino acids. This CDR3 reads CASIPGGHFNSPLHF. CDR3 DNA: TGTGCCAGCATTCCAGGGGGACATTTCAATTCACCCCTCCACTTT.

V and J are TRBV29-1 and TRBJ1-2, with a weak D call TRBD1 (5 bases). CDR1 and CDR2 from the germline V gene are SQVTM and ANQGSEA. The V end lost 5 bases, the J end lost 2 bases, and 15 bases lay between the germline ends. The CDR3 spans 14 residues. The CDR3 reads CSVRPLDRNYGYTF. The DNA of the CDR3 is TGCAGCGTTCGACCTTTAGACAGAAACTATGGCTACACCTTC. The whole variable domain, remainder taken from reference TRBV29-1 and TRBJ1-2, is SAVISQKPSRDICQRGTSLTIQCQVDSQVTMMFWYRQQPGQSLTLIATANQGSEATYESGFVIDKFPISRPNLTFSTLTVSNMSPEDSSIYLCSVRPLDRNYGYTFGSGTRLTVV.

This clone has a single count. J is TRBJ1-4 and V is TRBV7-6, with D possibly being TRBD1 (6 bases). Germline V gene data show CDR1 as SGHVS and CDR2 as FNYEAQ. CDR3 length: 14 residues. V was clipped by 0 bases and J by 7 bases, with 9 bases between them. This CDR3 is CASSLARGIEKLFF. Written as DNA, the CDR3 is TGTGCCAGCAGCTTAGCCAGGGGTATTGAAAAACTGTTTTTT.

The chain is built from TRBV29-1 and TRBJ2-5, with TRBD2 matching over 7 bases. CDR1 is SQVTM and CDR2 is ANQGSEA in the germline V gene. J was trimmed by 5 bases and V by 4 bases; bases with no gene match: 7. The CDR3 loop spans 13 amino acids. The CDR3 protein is CSVGAGVVETQYF. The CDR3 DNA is TGCAGCGTTGGGGCGGGGGTGGTGGAGACCCAGTACTTC.

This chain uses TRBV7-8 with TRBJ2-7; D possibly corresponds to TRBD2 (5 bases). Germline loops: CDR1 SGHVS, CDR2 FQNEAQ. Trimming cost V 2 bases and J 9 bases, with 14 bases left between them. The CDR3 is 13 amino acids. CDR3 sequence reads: CASSLQTKEGQYF. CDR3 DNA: TGTGCCAGCAGCTTACAGACTAAAGAGGGGCAGTACTTC.

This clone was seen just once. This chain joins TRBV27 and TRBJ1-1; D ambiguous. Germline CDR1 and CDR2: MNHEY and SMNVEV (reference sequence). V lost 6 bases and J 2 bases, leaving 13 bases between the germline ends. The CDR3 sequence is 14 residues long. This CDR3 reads CASRRGGLNTEAFF. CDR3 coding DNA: TGTGCCAGCAGGCGGGGTGGGCTAAACACTGAAGCTTTCTTT.

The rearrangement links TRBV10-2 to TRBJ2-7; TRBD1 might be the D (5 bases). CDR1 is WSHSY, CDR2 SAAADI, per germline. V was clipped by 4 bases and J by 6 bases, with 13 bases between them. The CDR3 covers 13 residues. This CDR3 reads CASSGLQGSEQYF. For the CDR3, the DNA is TGCGCCAGCAGTGGGTTGCAGGGTAGCGAGCAGTACTTC.

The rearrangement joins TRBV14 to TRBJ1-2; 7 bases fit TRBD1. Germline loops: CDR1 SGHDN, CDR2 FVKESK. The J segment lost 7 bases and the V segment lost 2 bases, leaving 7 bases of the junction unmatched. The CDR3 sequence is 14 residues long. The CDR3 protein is CASSQLTGLFGYTF. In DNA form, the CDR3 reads TGTGCCAGCAGCCAATTGACAGGGTTATTTGGCTACACCTTC.

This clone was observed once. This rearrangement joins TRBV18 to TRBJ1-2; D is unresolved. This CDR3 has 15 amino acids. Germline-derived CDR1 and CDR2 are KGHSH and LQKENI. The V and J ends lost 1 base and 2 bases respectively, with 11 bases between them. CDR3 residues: CASSPQGLANYGYTF. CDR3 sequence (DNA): TGTGCCAGCTCACCACAGGGCCTAGCGAACTATGGCTACACCTTC.

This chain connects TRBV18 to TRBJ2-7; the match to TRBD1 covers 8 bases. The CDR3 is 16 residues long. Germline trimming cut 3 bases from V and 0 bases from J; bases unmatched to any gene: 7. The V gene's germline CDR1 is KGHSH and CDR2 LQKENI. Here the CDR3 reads CASSPGAGQASYEQYF. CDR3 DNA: TGTGCCAGCTCACCTGGGGCGGGACAGGCCTCCTACGAGCAGTACTTC.